This TCR beta chain was sequenced during a study of patients and donors after allogeneic stem cell transplantation (dated by TCRdb to about 2020). Library preparation employed RT-PCR. For sequencing, a NextSeq 550 was employed. TCRdb's own reprocessing of the public reads used fastp at Q25 and MiXCR and kept productive beta chains. Here each entry gathers all rows of one CDR3 protein and keeps the most common genes and DNA. The sample table holds roughly 960,000 distinct CDR3 sequences, of which roughly 18% were seen once. Roughly 6% of the sample lies in the top ten. Of note for this clonotype: It has no known antigen specificity. Base-call qualities are not available, and no considerably larger clone is one nucleotide away.

For CDR1 and CDR2, the germline V gene lists MNHNS and SASEGT. Including the terminal cysteine and phenylalanine, the CDR3 comprises 15 residues. The only DNA kept is the CDR3, 45 bases in frame from the first base. V sheds 6 bases and J sheds 4 bases, leaving 16 bases between their ends. This TCR was sampled from a human donor who was either an allogeneic HSCT recipient or a stem cell or donor lymphocyte infusion donor (not recorded which). It is not recorded whose cells these are; they may come from a transplant donor. The chain was built from TRBV6-1 and TRBJ1-5; TRBD1 is a possible D gene, resting on 6 matching bases. The sequenced sample was blood, either unsorted or a sorted T cell fraction (not recorded which). The CDR3 corresponds to CASRPTGLGNQPQHF. The DNA sequence follows: TGTGCCAGCAGGCCCACAGGGTTGGGGAATCAGCCCCAGCATTTT.